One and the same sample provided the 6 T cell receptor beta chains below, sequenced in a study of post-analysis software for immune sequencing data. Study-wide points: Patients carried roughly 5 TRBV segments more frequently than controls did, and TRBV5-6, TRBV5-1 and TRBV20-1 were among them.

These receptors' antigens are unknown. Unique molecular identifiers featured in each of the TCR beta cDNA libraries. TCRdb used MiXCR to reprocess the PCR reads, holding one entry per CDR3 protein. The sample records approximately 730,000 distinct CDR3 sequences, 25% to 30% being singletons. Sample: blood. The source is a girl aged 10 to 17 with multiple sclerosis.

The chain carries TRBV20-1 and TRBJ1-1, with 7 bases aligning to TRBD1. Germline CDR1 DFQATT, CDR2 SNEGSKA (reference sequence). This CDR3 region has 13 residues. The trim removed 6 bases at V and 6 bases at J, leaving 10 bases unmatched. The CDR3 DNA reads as TGCAGTGCAACCGGGACAGTGAGGGCTGAAGCTTTCTTT. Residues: CSATGTVRAEAFF.

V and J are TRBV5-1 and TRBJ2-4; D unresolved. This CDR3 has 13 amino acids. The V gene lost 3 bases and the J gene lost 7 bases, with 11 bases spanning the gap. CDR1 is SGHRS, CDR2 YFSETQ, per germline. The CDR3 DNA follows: TGCGCCAGCAGCTGGGAAATGGGGAACATTCAGTACTTC. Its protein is CASSWEMGNIQYF.

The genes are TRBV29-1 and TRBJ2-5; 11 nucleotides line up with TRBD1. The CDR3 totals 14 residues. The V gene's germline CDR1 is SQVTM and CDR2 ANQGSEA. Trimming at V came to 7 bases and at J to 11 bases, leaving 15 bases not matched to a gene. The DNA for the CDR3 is TGCAGCGCTATAGAGGGGGACAGGGGGAGTGTGCAGTACTTC. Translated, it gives CSAIEGDRGSVQYF.

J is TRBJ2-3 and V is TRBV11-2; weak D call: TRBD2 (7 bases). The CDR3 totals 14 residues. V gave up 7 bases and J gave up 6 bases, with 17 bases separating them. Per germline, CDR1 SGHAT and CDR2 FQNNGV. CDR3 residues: CASTKGGPSDTQYF. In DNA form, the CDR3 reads TGTGCCAGCACGAAGGGGGGGCCCTCTGATACGCAGTATTTT.

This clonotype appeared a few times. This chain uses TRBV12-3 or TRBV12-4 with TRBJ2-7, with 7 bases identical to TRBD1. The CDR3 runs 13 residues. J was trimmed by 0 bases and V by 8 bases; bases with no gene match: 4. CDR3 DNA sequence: TGTGCCAGCCAGAGGGACAGCTCCTACGAGCAGTACTTC. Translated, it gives CASQRDSSYEQYF.

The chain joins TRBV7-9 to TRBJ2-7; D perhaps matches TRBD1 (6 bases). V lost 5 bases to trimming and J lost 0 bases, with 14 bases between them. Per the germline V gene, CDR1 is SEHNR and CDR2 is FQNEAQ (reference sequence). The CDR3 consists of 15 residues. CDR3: CASSGVGQYSYEQYF. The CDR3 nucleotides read TGTGCCAGCAGCGGGGTAGGACAGTACTCCTACGAGCAGTACTTC.